The 6 T cell receptor beta chains in this list originate from one sample, sequenced in a study of T cell changes during pregnancy in multiple sclerosis. Profiled with immunoSEQ multiplex PCR; TCRdb holds only in-frame clones, not every one. This sample carries about 70,000 clones, under 95% of them seen once, and the ten largest clones take approximately 1.5%. The specimen was peripheral blood, collected after pregnancy. These receptors were obtained from a female donor with multiple sclerosis, enrolled in a pregnancy study.

CDR3 residues: CASSLSVGDIAYEQYF. The CDR3 coding sequence is TGTGCCAGCAGTTTATCTGTCGGGGACATAGCCTACGAGCAGTACTTC. This chain uses TRBV27 with TRBJ2-7; maybe TRBD1 (6 bases). The germline CDR1 and CDR2 sequences are MNHEY and SMNVEV (reference sequence). Trimming left V 0 bases short and J 2 bases short, with 14 bases between. The CDR3 covers 16 residues.

This chain uses TRBV6-5 with TRBJ2-7; 7 bases fit TRBD1. This CDR3 spans 15 amino acids. The V gene's germline CDR1 is MNHEY and CDR2 SVGAGI. V gave up 5 bases and J gave up 0 bases; unmatched junction bases: 7. The CDR3: CASSIGTDISYEQYF. CDR3 coding DNA: TGTGCCAGCAGTATCGGGACAGACATCTCCTACGAGCAGTACTTC.

The V and J genes are TRBV10-3 and TRBJ2-2; D might be TRBD2 (6 bases). This CDR3 spans 16 amino acids. Germline loops: CDR1 ENHRY, CDR2 SYGVKD. The V gene lost 4 bases and the J gene lost 6 bases, with 18 bases spanning the gap. The DNA for the CDR3 is TGTGCCATCAGTGTCGGGGGACTTTCCGAAGCCGGGGAGCTGTTTTTT. This translates into CAISVGGLSEAGELFF.

This sequence joins TRBV19 and TRBJ2-3; 10 nucleotides align to TRBD2. Trimming at V came to 6 bases and at J to 3 bases, leaving 6 bases not matched to a gene. Germline assignment: CDR1 LNHDA and CDR2 SQIVND (reference sequence). This CDR3 is built from 15 residues. For the CDR3, the DNA is TGTGCCAGTAGAGGCGGGACTAGCGTGACAGATACGCAGTATTTT. It codes for CASRGGTSVTDTQYF.

The genes are TRBV7-9 and TRBJ2-1, with TRBD1 as a possible D gene (5 bases). This CDR3 has 15 residues. Germline assignment: CDR1 SEHNR and CDR2 FQNEAQ (reference sequence). V shed 1 base and J shed 2 bases, with 9 bases lying between them. CDR3 amino acids: CASSLGAGPYNEQFF. In DNA, the CDR3 is TGTGCCAGCAGCTTAGGGGCAGGGCCCTACAATGAGCAGTTCTTC.

This clone has more than one count but fewer than ten. The rearrangement links TRBV9 to TRBJ1-1, with D tentatively TRBD1 (5 bases). From germline, CDR1 is SGDLS and CDR2 YYNGEE. The CDR3 runs to 14 residues. Between the trimmed V and J ends, which lost 4 bases and 3 bases, there was a span of 13 bases. Here the CDR3 DNA reads TGTGCCAGCAGCCCCCGGGGGGGGTACACTGAAGCTTTCTTT. This encodes CASSPRGGYTEAFF.